This TCR beta chain was obtained from a study of blood T cell repertoires in COVID-19. Data came from immunoSEQ multiplex PCR; TCRdb stores just in-frame clones and leaves some out. The sample contains a few hundred thousand clones, around 89% of which appear only once. V gave up 2 bases and J gave up 7 bases; unmatched junction bases: 6. Germline CDR1 SGHRS, CDR2 YFSETQ. The CDR3 totals 14 residues. The rearrangement joins TRBV5-1 to TRBJ1-1; 9 nucleotides align to TRBD1. The TCR originated in a middle-aged man who had recovered from COVID-19. The sample was PBMCs or T cells enriched from blood (not recorded which). DNA of the CDR3: TGCGCCAGCAGCTTTAGGGACAGGGATGTTGAAGCTTTCTTT. Amino acid sequence: CASSFRDRDVEAFF. Using reference TRBV5-1 and TRBJ1-1 for the parts outside the CDR3, the full variable domain is KAGVTQTPRYLIKTRGQQVTLSCSPISGHRSVSWYQQTPGQGLQFLFEYFSETQRNKGNFPGRFSGRQFSNSRSEMNVSTLELGDSALYLCASSFRDRDVEAFFGQGTRLTVV.